This T cell receptor (beta chain) was sequenced in a study of neurological immune-mediated disorders. Many counts were recorded for this clonotype. Its matching antigen is unknown. The cDNA was synthesized by 5'RACE incorporating 10-nucleotide random UMIs. MiXCR was run by TCRdb on the 5' RACE reads, yielding one entry per CDR3 protein. The sample lists roughly 62,000 distinct CDR3 sequences, 4% to 5.5% occurring once. Study-wide results and limits: No link was found between any clinical or MRI feature and the multiple sclerosis repertoire cluster. Private repertoires in all groups were suggested, as expanded clones shared no CDR3 amino acid sequences across subjects. The greatest TCR clonal expansion appeared in HTLV-1-associated myelopathy and the smallest, falling below healthy controls, in multiple sclerosis.

Germline V gene sequence: CDR1 MDHEN, CDR2 SYDVKM. V trimming: 8 bases; J trimming: 1 base; junction bases outside the gene matches: 0. This CDR3 has 12 amino acids. The sequence derives from a woman between 45 and 60 years old with multiple sclerosis. J is TRBJ2-3 and V is TRBV28; 7 nucleotides align to TRBD1. The sample taken for sequencing was PBMCs. The CDR3 reads CASGQGTDTQYF. The CDR3 nucleotides read TGTGCCAGCGGACAGGGCACAGATACGCAGTATTTT.